The clone carrying this T cell receptor beta chain occurred once. Trimming removed 6 bases from V and 3 bases from J, with 14 bases in between. This CDR3 region has 14 residues. The germline CDR1 and CDR2 sequences are SGHTA and FQGTGA. Methods used by the authors: Cell counts per sample came from amplifying reference gene primers. Only in-frame clones appear in the TCRdb table, and some are missing; sequencing was by immunoSEQ multiplex PCR. The DNA gave D and trimming, while V, J and clone size come from that table. The sample records 350,000 to 500,000 clones, roughly 90% being singletons. The data were obtained in a study of blood T cell repertoires in COVID-19.

The sequence came from a woman in her late teens or twenties who had been exposed to COVID-19. Source material: PBMCs or T cells enriched from blood (not recorded which). The rearrangement uses TRBV7-3 and TRBJ1-2, with a possible D match to TRBD1 (5 bases). CDR3 in amino acids: CASRLAGEDYGYTF. CDR3 sequence (DNA): TGTGCCAGCAGGCTCGCGGGGGAGGACTATGGCTACACCTTC.